This passage covers 20 T cell receptor beta chains from one sample sequenced in a study of T cells in Graves' hyperthyroidism and ophthalmopathy. RNA transcripts were the template for amplifying TCR beta CDR3 regions. Carried out on the TCR CDR3, a first-round RT-PCR used the HTBI primer set. TCRdb re-called the multiplex PCR reads through MiXCR, storing one row per CDR3 protein. Of some 720,000 distinct CDR3 sequences in the sample, about 16% were seen once. Sequenced: blood. The receptors stem from a man younger than 35 with Graves' hyperthyroidism.

The sample holds many counts of this clonotype. The chain uses TRBV27 and TRBJ2-7, with a tentative D call TRBD1 (6 bases). Germline V lookup: CDR1 MNHEY, CDR2 SMNVEV (reference sequence). The CDR3 sequence is 15 residues long. V was clipped by 5 bases and J by 1 base, with 15 bases between them. DNA for the CDR3: TGTGCCAGCAGTCCCGTTGGGACACCATCCTACGAGCAGTACTTC. This sequence encodes CASSPVGTPSYEQYF.

The genes are TRBV24-1 and TRBJ2-3; D is ambiguous. CDR3 length: 13 amino acids. Germline CDR1 and CDR2: KGHDR and SFDVKD. V was shortened by 10 bases and J by 9 bases, with 19 bases between the two germline ends. DNA for the CDR3: TGTGCCACTTCTTTCGAGAGTGATCGGACGCAGTATTTT. It codes for CATSFESDRTQYF.

This clonotype has only a few counts. The rearrangement uses TRBV12-3 or TRBV12-4 and TRBJ2-2; D tentatively reads TRBD1 or TRBD2 (5 bases each). The CDR3 loop spans 16 amino acids. V lost 5 bases and J lost 6, with 19 bases in between. The CDR3 is CASSRYGTEGSGELFF. CDR3 bases: TGTGCCAGCAGTCGATACGGGACCGAAGGATCCGGGGAGCTGTTTTTT.

At least ten counts were recorded for this clonotype. The chain uses TRBV7-2 and TRBJ2-7; D not certain. The CDR3 covers 13 residues. CDR1 SGHTA and CDR2 FQGNSA come from the germline V gene. V lost 2 bases and J lost 2, with 7 bases in between. CDR3 protein: CASSLSSPYEQYF. CDR3 in DNA: TGTGCCAGCAGCTTATCCAGCCCCTACGAGCAGTACTTC. The variable domain in full, with the rest retrieved from reference TRBV7-2 and TRBJ2-7, is GAGVSQSPSNKVTEKGKDVELRCDPISGHTALYWYRQSLGQGLEFLIYFQGNSAPDKSGLPSDRFSAERTGGSVSTLTIQRTQQEDSAVYLCASSLSSPYEQYFGPGTRLTVT.

This clonotype was seen a few times. The chain employs TRBV28 and TRBJ2-2, with TRBD1 identical over 7 bases. Trimming took 7 bases from V and 6 from J; bases not matched to a gene: 5. This CDR3 spans 13 amino acids. CDR1 and CDR2 from the germline V gene are MDHEN and SYDVKM. The CDR3 DNA reads TGTGCCAGCAACCTACAGGGGTCCGGGGAGCTGTTTTTT. Its protein product is CASNLQGSGELFF.

This clonotype was counted a few times. J is TRBJ2-4 and V is TRBV28, with TRBD1 matching over 9 bases. V dropped 5 bases and J dropped 8; count of bases not matched to a gene: 10. The germline CDR1 and CDR2 sequences are MDHEN and SYDVKM. This CDR3 is 15 amino acids long. This CDR3 reads CASSTTGGSGDIQYF. The DNA of the CDR3 is TGTGCCAGCAGTACAACAGGGGGCAGTGGGGACATTCAGTACTTC.

The chain carries TRBV5-1 and TRBJ2-7; TRBD2 matches at 8 bases. CDR3 length: 15 amino acids. CDR1 SGHRS and CDR2 YFSETQ come from the germline V gene. Losses at the gene ends were 0 bases for V and 3 bases for J; bases not matched to a gene: 5. DNA of the CDR3: TGCGCCAGCAGCTTGGTGTCTAGCGGGCGCTACGAGCAGTACTTC. Translation gives CASSLVSSGRYEQYF.

Ten or more counts support this clonotype. This chain joins TRBV28 and TRBJ2-7; D is unresolved. Germline assignment: CDR1 MDHEN and CDR2 SYDVKM. The CDR3 has 14 amino acids. The V end was cut by 3 bases, the J end by 2 bases, with 11 bases between. CDR3 sequence: CASSFQLAAYEQYF. The CDR3 DNA follows: TGTGCCAGCAGTTTTCAGCTGGCCGCCTACGAGCAGTACTTC. The full variable domain, in which reference TRBV28 and TRBJ2-7 provide the parts outside the CDR3, is DVKVTQSSRYLVKRTGEKVFLECVQDMDHENMFWYRQDPGLGLRLIYFSYDVKMKEKGDIPEGYSVSREKKERFSLILESASTNQTSMYLCASSFQLAAYEQYFGPGTRLTVT.

This chain joins TRBV20-1 and TRBJ2-1; 8 bases align to TRBD2. The CDR3 consists of 14 residues. The V gene end was trimmed by 6 bases and the J gene end by 5 bases; junction bases not matched to a gene: 9. Germline assignment: CDR1 DFQATT and CDR2 SNEGSKA (reference sequence). In DNA, the CDR3 is TGCAGTGCCGATAGCGGGACGGGGGACAATGAGCAGTTCTTC. Translated, it gives CSADSGTGDNEQFF.

This clonotype has only a few counts. Germline and junction disagree at one end, which may indicate a read error. The chain employs TRBV20-1 and TRBJ2-1, with 10 bases fitting TRBD2. CDR1 and CDR2 from the germline V gene are DFQATT and SNEGSKA (reference sequence). The CDR3 is made up of 15 amino acids. CDR3 sequence: CSTRDPAGGRDEQFF. The CDR3 nucleotides read TGCAGTACTAGAGATCCAGCGGGAGGGCGCGATGAGCAGTTCTTC.

This clonotype has ten or more counts. V gene TRBV2 combines with J gene TRBJ1-5, with no clear D. This CDR3 is 14 amino acids long. V lost 1 base and J 4 bases, leaving 8 bases between the germline ends. Germline assignment: CDR1 SNHLY and CDR2 FYNNEI. CDR3 sequence reads: CASSEVLGNQPQHF. For the CDR3, the DNA is TGTGCCAGCAGTGAAGTTCTCGGGAATCAGCCCCAGCATTTT.

Many counts were recorded for this clonotype. The V call is TRBV2, the J call TRBJ2-7; D may be TRBD1 (6 bases). Germline loops: CDR1 SNHLY, CDR2 FYNNEI. The CDR3 length is 15 residues. V lost 6 bases and J lost 0, with 15 bases in between. CDR3 nucleotides: TGTGCCAGCAGCTTAACAGGGTCCCTCTCCTACGAGCAGTACTTC. This encodes CASSLTGSLSYEQYF.

This clonotype was recorded many times. This CDR3 reads CASSPQGEGRNQPQHF. Written as DNA, the CDR3 is TGTGCCAGCAGTCCACAAGGGGAGGGAAGGAATCAGCCCCAGCATTTT. J is TRBJ1-5 and V is TRBV28; possibly TRBD1 for D (5 bases). Looked up from germline, CDR1 is MDHEN and CDR2 is SYDVKM. The CDR3 runs 16 residues. Deletions cut 5 bases from V and 4 bases from J, with 18 bases between.

Many counts were recorded for this clonotype. This chain connects TRBV28 to TRBJ2-3; TRBD1 is a possible D gene (5 bases). Trimming removed 2 bases from V and 2 bases from J, with 11 bases in between. Germline V CDR1 and CDR2: MDHEN, SYDVKM. This CDR3 contains 15 residues. In nucleotides, the CDR3 is TGTGCCAGCAGTTTACAGGGCCCAAACACAGATACGCAGTATTTT. Amino acid sequence: CASSLQGPNTDTQYF.

This clonotype was counted ten times or more. The chain carries TRBV27 and TRBJ2-3; perhaps TRBD2 as D (6 bases). This CDR3 is built from 15 residues. V shed 6 bases and J shed 1 base, with 14 bases lying between them. CDR1 and CDR2 from the germline V gene are MNHEY and SMNVEV (reference sequence). DNA for the CDR3: TGTGCCAGCAGCCGCCCGGAGCGGGGCACAGATACGCAGTATTTT. Residues: CASSRPERGTDTQYF.

This clonotype was found a few times. The rearrangement links TRBV20-1 to TRBJ1-5; possibly TRBD1 for D (6 bases). Germline CDR1 is DFQATT and CDR2 is SNEGSKA (reference sequence). The CDR3 is made up of 14 amino acids. Trimming took off 1 base at V and 4 bases at J, with 11 bases between the two ends. CDR3 sequence reads: CSARVGGANQPQHF. The CDR3 nucleotides read TGCAGTGCTAGAGTAGGGGGGGCGAATCAGCCCCAGCATTTT.

This clonotype occurred a few times. The chain has TRBV18 and TRBJ1-6; D not resolved. Trimming shortened V by 2 bases and J by 7 bases, and 12 bases separated the two germline ends. The CDR3 spans 15 residues. Per the germline V gene, CDR1 is KGHSH and CDR2 is LQKENI. The CDR3 reads CASSPNRSPNSPLHF. The CDR3 DNA reads as TGTGCCAGCTCACCAAACCGGAGCCCCAATTCACCCCTCCACTTT.

The chain recombines TRBV20-1 with TRBJ2-7; D gene ambiguous. Trimming pared 6 bases from V and 1 base from J, leaving 10 bases between. Germline CDR1 reads DFQATT; CDR2 reads SNEGSKA (reference sequence). This CDR3 has 12 amino acids. The CDR3: CSAQVGSYEQYF. The CDR3 DNA follows: TGCAGTGCCCAGGTGGGGTCCTACGAGCAGTACTTC.

A few counts support this clonotype. The chain employs TRBV7-8 and TRBJ2-4, with 7 bases that match TRBD1. This CDR3 contains 14 residues. After removal of 4 bases from V and 8 bases from J, the junction contained 8 bases not matched to a gene. CDR1 is SGHVS and CDR2 is FQNEAQ in the germline V gene. CDR3 sequence: CASSSSQGSDIQYF. The CDR3 DNA reads as TGTGCCAGCAGCTCATCACAGGGGTCGGACATTCAGTACTTC. Full variable domain (remainder filled in from reference TRBV7-8 and TRBJ2-4): GAGVSQSPRYKVAKRGQDVALRCDPISGHVSLFWYQQALGQGPEFLTYFQNEAQLDKSGLPSDRFFAERPEGSVSTLKIQRTQQEDSAVYLCASSSSQGSDIQYFGAGTRLSVL.

The CDR3: CASSRSPGTEQYF. CDR3 in DNA: TGTGCCAGCAGTCGATCCCCCGGAACCGAGCAGTACTTC. V usage is TRBV9 and J usage is TRBJ2-7; D remains unclear. V gave up 5 bases and J gave up 6 bases, with 15 bases separating them. Looked up from germline, CDR1 is SGDLS and CDR2 is YYNGEE. This CDR3 contains 13 residues. Variable domain in full (rest from reference TRBV9 and TRBJ2-7): DSGVTQTPKHLITATGQRVTLRCSPRSGDLSVYWYQQSLDQGLQFLIQYYNGEERAKGNILERFSAQQFPDLHSELNLSSLELGDSALYFCASSRSPGTEQYFGPGTRLTVT.